This T cell receptor beta chain was recovered during a study of molecular identifiers for immune sequencing clone quantification (dated by TCRdb to 2017 to 2018). General notes on the study: For a replicate experiment, the RNA from either approximately 20,000 or 100,000 naive CD8 T cells was divided into five aliquots, and four of those aliquots went on to sequencing. This methods study used CD8 T cells to benchmark TCR RNA copy counting and molecular-identifier clustering-based TCR repertoire sequencing (MIDCIRS).

Libraries of naive CD8 T cells were built from anywhere between about 17,000 and 1,000,000 sorted cells, with 10%, 30% or 50% of the purified RNA used. On a BD FACSAria II, naive CD8 T cells were FACS-sorted as CD8+CD4-CCR7+CD45RA+ and collected into RLT Plus buffer. Under 11 TCR copies' worth of Jurkat RNA were spiked into roughly 17,000-1,100,000 naive CD8 T cell samples to test detection sensitivity. CD8 T cells were enriched with RosetteSep CD8+ T Cell Enrichment Cocktail and Ficoll-Paque, followed by ACK red cell lysis. In regard to this clonotype: No cognate antigen has been identified for it. Per-base quality was not reported, and no clone a single base away is much larger than it.

The receptor library was made with PCR. TCRdb names NextSeq 500 as the instrument used. Bulk TCR libraries were prepared as previously described, using TCR primers listed in Table S5. Total RNA was purified with the Qiagen AllPrep DNA/RNA kit. Before analysis, reads from multiple sequencing runs of the same library were pooled. Concerning the study's data processing: Reads were retained only if an exact TCR constant sequence was present, and the retained reads were trimmed to 150 nt and grouped according to their 12-nt molecular barcodes. Reads inside each barcode group were sub-clustered using a 15% Levenshtein threshold, and a quality-weighted consensus sequence was constructed for each RNA molecule. Non-functional sequences were filtered out, along with any lower-count sequence sitting one edit away from another sequence. On the basis of fitting two negative binomial distributions, barcode sub-clusters with fewer than 20% of the maximum read count were discarded. The public sequencing data were trimmed at Q25 with fastp and processed into clonotypes with MiXCR by TCRdb, which kept only in-frame beta chains. Rows with one shared CDR3 protein collapse into an entry with the most common genes and DNA. TCRdb, not the original authors, processed these V and J calls. The sample table contains around 480,000 distinct CDR3 sequences; only one count was recorded for 25% of them. The ten largest account for approximately 0.8% of the sample.

CDR3 length: 14 amino acids, cysteine to phenylalanine. Kept here is only the CDR3 DNA, which spans 42 bases and is read in frame from base 1. V sheds 4 bases and J sheds 1 base, leaving 10 bases between their ends. CDR1 SGHAT and CDR2 FQNNGV were looked up in the germline V gene. What the work shows at the level of the full study, not this receptor alone: When barcode sub-clustering was omitted, TCR diversity was inflated by chimeric consensus sequences, with chimeras reaching as high as 47%. Highly expanded clone sizes could be underestimated because identical TCR molecules may share a barcode. Approximately 3.1 recovered TCR RNA copies per cell were obtained by modeling, versus approximately 10 by digital PCR, implying a capture efficiency of approximately 30%. In CMV-specific effector cells, clones with more than 20 RNA copies accounted for over 99% of molecules, whereas in naive cells such clones accounted for under 1%. Naive libraries contained spiked-in Jurkat TCR RNA (more than nine copies' worth), which is not part of the donor repertoire. A single cell's worth of spiked-in Jurkat TCR RNA was reported detectable even among around 970,000 naive CD8 T cells.

The sample was naive CD8+ T cells from blood, with Jurkat cell RNA spiked in. Read against the paper, the sample's cell subset or site label means: FACS-sorted CD8+CD4-CCR7+CD45RA+ naive T cells. Here the chain combines TRBV11-2 and TRBJ1-1; a confident D gene designation cannot be given. The clonotype originates from a human donor in good health. Some libraries in this study had Jurkat cell RNA spiked in. CDR3 reads: CASSSTAGNTEAFF. The DNA sequence is TGTGCCAGCAGCTCGACGGCGGGGAACACTGAAGCTTTCTTT.